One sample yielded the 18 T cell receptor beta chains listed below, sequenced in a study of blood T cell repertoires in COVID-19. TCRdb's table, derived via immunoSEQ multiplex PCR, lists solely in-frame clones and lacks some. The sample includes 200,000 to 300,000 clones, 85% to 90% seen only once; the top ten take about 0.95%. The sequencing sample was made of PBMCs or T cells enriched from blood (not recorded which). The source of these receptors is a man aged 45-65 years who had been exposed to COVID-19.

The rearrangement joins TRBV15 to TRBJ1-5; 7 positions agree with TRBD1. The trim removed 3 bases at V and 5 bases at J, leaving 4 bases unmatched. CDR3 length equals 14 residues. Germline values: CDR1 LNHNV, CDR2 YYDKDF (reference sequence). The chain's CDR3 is CATSSRQGYQPQHF. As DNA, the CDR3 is TGTGCCACCAGCAGCCGACAGGGATATCAGCCCCAGCATTTT. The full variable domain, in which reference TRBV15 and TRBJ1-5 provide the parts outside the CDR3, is DAMVIQNPRYQVTQFGKPVTLSCSQTLNHNVMYWYQQKSSQAPKLLFHYYDKDFNNEADTPDNFQSRRPNTSFCFLDIRSPGLGDTAMYLCATSSRQGYQPQHFGDGTRLSIL.

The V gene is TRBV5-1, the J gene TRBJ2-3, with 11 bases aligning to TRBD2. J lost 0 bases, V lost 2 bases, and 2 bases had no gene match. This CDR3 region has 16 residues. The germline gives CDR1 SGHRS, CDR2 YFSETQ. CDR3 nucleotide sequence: TGCGCCAGCAGCTTTGGGACTAGCGGCAGCACAGATACGCAGTATTTT. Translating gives CASSFGTSGSTDTQYF.

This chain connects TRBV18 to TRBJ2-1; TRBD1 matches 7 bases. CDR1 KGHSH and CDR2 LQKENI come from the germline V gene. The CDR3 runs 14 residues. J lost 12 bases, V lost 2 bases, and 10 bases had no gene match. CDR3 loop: CASSPTVQGVGQFF. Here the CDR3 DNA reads TGTGCCAGCTCACCAACAGTTCAGGGGGTAGGGCAGTTCTTC. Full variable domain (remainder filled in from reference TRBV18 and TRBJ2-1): NAGVMQNPRHLVRRRGQEARLRCSPMKGHSHVYWYRQLPEEGLKFMVYLQKENIIDESGMPKERFSAEFPKEGPSILRIQQVVRGDSAAYFCASSPTVQGVGQFFGPGTRLTVL.

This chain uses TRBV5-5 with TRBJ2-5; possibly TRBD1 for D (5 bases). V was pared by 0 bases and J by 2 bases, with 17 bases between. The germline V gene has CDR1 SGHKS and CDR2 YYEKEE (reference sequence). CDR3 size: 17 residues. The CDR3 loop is CASSLGLWGRHQETQYF. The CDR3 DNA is TGTGCCAGCAGCTTGGGCCTCTGGGGCCGGCATCAAGAGACCCAGTACTTC.

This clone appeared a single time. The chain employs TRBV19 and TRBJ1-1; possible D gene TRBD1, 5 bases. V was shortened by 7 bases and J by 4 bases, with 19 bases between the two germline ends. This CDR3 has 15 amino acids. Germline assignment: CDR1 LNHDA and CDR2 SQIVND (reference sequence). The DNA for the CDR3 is TGTGCCAGTACCTCAGCTGGGGCGGGAGGCACTGAAGCTTTCTTT. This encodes CASTSAGAGGTEAFF.

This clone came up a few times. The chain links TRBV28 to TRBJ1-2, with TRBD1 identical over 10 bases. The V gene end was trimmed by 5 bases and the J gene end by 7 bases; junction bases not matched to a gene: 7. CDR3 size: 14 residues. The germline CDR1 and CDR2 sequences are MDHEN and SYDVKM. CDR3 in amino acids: CASSLGTGERGYTF. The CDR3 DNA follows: TGTGCCAGCAGTCTAGGGACAGGGGAACGTGGCTACACCTTC.

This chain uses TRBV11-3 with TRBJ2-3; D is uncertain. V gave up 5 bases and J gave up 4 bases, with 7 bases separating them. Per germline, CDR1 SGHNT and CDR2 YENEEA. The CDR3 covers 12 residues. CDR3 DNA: TGTGCCAGCAGCCCTAGTTCAGATACGCAGTATTTT. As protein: CASSPSSDTQYF.

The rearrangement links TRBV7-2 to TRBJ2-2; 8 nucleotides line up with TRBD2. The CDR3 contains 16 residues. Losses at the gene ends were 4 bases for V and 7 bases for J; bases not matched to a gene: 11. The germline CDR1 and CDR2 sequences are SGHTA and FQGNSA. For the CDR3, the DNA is TGTGCCAGCAGCTACGCCGGGACTAGGGTCGGCGGGGAGCTGTTTTTT. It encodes CASSYAGTRVGGELFF.

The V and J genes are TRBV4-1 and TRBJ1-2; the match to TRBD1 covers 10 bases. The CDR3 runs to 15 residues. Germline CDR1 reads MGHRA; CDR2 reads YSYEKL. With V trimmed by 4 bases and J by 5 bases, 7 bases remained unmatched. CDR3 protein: CASSPYVDRGYGYTF. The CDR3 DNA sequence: TGCGCCAGCAGCCCATACGTGGACAGGGGGTATGGCTACACCTTC.

The CDR3: CASSYSMGSFYGYTF. The CDR3 DNA sequence: TGTGCCAGCAGTTACTCGATGGGCTCTTTCTATGGCTACACCTTC. The chain employs TRBV6-6 and TRBJ1-2, with D unclear. V was cut by 0 bases and J by 4 bases, with 12 bases left in between. CDR3 length: 15 amino acids. Germline values: CDR1 MNHNY, CDR2 SVGAGI (reference sequence).

The CDR3 nucleotides read TGTGCCAGCAGCAGCAGAGCGTACAATGAGCAGTTCTTC. It encodes CASSSRAYNEQFF. The V and J genes are TRBV21-1 and TRBJ2-1; the D call of TRBD2 is as the table states it, not checked on the DNA. TRBV21-1 represents a pseudogene. The CDR3 has 13 residues.

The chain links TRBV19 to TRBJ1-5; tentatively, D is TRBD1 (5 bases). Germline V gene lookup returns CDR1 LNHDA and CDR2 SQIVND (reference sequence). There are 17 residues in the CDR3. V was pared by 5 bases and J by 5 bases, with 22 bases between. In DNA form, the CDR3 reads TGTGCCAGTAGTCCCCAGGGCCTGCAAAACCTGTATCAGCCCCAGCATTTT. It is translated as CASSPQGLQNLYQPQHF.

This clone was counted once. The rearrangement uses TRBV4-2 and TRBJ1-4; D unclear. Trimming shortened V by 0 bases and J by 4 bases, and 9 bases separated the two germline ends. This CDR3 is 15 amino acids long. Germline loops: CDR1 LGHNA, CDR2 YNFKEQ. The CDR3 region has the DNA TGTGCCAGCAGCCAAGATCTTGGAGTTAATGAAAAACTGTTTTTT. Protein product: CASSQDLGVNEKLFF.

This chain's CDR3 is CASSPSGGEGNTIYF. CDR3 bases: TGTGCCAGCTCACCATCGGGTGGAGAAGGAAACACCATATATTTT. The chain has TRBV18 and TRBJ1-3; D gene unclear. Between the trimmed V and J ends, which lost 2 bases and 4 bases, there was a span of 12 bases. Germline CDR1 KGHSH, CDR2 LQKENI. The CDR3 length is 15 residues.

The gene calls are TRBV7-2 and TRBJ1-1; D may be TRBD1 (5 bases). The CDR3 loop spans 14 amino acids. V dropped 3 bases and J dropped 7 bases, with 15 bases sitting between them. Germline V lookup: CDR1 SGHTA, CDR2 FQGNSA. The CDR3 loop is CASSFAGRGNEAFF. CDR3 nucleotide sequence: TGTGCCAGCAGCTTCGCAGGACGGGGGAATGAAGCTTTCTTT. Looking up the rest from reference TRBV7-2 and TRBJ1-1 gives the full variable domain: GAGVSQSPSNKVTEKGKDVELRCDPISGHTALYWYRQSLGQGLEFLIYFQGNSAPDKSGLPSDRFSAERTGGSVSTLTIQRTQQEDSAVYLCASSFAGRGNEAFFGQGTRLTVV.

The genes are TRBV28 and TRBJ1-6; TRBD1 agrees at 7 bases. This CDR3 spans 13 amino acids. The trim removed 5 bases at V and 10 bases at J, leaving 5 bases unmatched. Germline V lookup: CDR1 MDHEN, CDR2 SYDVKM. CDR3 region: CASSRDRISPLHF. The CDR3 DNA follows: TGTGCCAGCAGTCGGGACAGAATATCACCCCTCCACTTT.

The CDR3 nucleotides are TGTGCCAGCTCACCACGGCCGGGCAGGGGGCTATCGGACACTGAAGCTTTCTTT. Residues: CASSPRPGRGLSDTEAFF. This chain uses TRBV18 with TRBJ1-1; TRBD1 aligns across 8 bases. The V and J ends lost 1 base and 3 bases, in that order; junction bases with no gene match: 13. CDR3 length: 18 residues. The germline gives CDR1 KGHSH, CDR2 LQKENI.

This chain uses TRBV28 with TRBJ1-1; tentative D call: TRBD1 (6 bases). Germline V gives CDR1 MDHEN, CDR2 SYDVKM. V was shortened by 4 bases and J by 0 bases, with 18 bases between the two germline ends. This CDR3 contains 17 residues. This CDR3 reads CASSWDTQGYMNTEAFF. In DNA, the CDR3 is TGTGCCAGCAGTTGGGACACACAGGGATACATGAACACTGAAGCTTTCTTT.